This T cell receptor (beta chain) was found in a study of T-cell reconstitution after alpha-beta-depleted transplantation in children listed by TCRdb under 2016. Regarding the research as a whole: The study quantitatively tracked T-cell immune reconstitution after TCRalphabeta/CD19-depleted allogeneic hematopoietic cell transplantation in children using TCR repertoire profiling. What the study reported, not specific to this receptor: The apparently early recovery of alphabetaT-cell counts about two months after transplant reportedly depended on only several hundred rapidly expanded clones that came from non-depleted graft cells. In some patients, the high TCRbeta diversity seen at day 60 was put down to recipient T cells and intrathymic progenitors that had survived conditioning. Over subsequent months, a decline in hyperexpanded clone frequencies was noted, and after one year, T-cell counts and TCRbeta diversity were mostly ascribed to newly produced T cells.

As to this clonotype: What antigen it recognizes has not been identified. No much larger clonotype is one base removed from it; base qualities were not supplied.

The CDR3, cysteine through phenylalanine, is 17 amino acids long. Only CDR3 DNA remains: 51 bases, in frame from the first base. The germline V gene provides CDR1 SGHRS and CDR2 YFSETQ. Ends trimmed: V by 2 bases, J by 5 bases; bases unmatched to a gene: 10. Library method: PCR. The reads were generated on an Illumina HiSeq 2500. TCR library preparation used molecular barcoding, with unique molecular identifiers applied to normalize quantification of the TCRbeta repertoire. The public reads were reanalyzed by TCRdb: fastp trimming at Q25, MiXCR alignment, in-frame beta chains only. Entries are consolidated by CDR3 protein sequence, retaining the most common genes and DNA. The sample table holds about 78,000 distinct CDR3 sequences, of which 12% to 15% were seen once. Roughly 30% of the sample comes from the top ten. In the paper's terms, the treatment or condition label means: allogeneic hematopoietic cell transplantation with graft depleted of TCRalphabeta T cells and CD19 B cells. The children who served as transplant recipients had been given grafts of TCRalphabeta/CD19-depleted allogeneic hematopoietic cells.

This receptor chain uses TRBV5-1 and TRBJ2-5; a stretch of 12 junction bases matches TRBD1. This receptor was obtained from a male patient aged 2-10 years who had a stem cell transplant for acute lymphoblastic leukemia, so the T cells may come from the graft donor. Sequenced material: PBMCs, mostly from graft donor cells, taken 180 days after TCRalphabeta/CD19-depleted stem cell transplant. For the CDR3, the sequence is CASSLNPGQGAGETQYF. The nucleotide sequence is TGCGCCAGCAGCTTAAATCCGGGACAGGGGGCAGGGGAGACCCAGTACTTC.